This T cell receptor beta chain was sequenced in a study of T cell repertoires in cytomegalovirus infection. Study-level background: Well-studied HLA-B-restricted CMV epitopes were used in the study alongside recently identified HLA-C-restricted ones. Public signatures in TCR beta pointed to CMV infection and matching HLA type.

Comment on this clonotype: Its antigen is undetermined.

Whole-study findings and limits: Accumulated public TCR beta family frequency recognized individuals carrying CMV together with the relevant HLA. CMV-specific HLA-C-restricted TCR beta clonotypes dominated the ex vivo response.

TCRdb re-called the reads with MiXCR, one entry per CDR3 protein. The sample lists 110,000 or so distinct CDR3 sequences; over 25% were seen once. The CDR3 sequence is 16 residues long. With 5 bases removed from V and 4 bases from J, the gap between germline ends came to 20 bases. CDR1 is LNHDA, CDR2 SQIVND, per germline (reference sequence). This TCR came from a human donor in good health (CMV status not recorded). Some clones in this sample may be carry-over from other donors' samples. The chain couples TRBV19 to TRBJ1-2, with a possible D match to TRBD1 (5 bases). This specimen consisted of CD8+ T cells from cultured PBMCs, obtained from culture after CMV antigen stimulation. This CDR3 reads CASSLIGDGYSYGYTF. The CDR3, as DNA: TGTGCCAGTAGTCTGATAGGGGACGGCTACTCCTATGGCTACACCTTC.